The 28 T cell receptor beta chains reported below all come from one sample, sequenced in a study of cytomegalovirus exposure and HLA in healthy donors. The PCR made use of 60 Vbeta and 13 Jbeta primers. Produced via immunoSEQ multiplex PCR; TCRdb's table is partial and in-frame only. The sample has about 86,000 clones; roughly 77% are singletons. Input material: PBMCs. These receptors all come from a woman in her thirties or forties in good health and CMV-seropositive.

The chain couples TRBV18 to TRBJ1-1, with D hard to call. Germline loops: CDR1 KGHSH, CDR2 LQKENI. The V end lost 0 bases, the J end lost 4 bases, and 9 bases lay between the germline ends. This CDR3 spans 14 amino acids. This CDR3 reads CASSPPGGVTEAFF. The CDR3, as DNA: TGTGCCAGCTCACCACCCGGCGGGGTCACTGAAGCTTTCTTT.

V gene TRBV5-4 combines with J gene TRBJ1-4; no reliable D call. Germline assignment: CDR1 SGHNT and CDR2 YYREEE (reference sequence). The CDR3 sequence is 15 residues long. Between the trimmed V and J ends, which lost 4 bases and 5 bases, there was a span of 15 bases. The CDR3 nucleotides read TGTGCCAGCAGCCGGGAGGGATTCCAAAATGAAAAACTGTTTTTT. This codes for CASSREGFQNEKLFF.

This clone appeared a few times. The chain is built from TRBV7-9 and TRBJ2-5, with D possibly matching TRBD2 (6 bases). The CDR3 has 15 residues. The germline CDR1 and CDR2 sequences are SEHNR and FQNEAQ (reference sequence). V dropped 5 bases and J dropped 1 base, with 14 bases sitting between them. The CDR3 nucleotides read TGTGCCAGCAGCAGCGATCCTAGCGTCCAAGAGACCCAGTACTTC. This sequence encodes CASSSDPSVQETQYF.

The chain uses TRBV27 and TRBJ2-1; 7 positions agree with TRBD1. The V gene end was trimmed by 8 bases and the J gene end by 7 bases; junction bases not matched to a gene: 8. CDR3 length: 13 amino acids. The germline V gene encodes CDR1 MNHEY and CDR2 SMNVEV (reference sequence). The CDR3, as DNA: TGTGCCAGCGGACAGACAGGGCGGAATGAGCAGTTCTTC. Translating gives CASGQTGRNEQFF.

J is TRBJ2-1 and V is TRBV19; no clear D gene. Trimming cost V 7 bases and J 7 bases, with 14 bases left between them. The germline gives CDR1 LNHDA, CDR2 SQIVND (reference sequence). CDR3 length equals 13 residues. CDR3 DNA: TGTGCCAGTAACCAGGTAGGAATGAATGAGCAGTTCTTC. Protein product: CASNQVGMNEQFF.

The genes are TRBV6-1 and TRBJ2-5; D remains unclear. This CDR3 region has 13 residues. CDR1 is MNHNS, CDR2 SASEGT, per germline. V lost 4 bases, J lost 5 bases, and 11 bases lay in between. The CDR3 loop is CASSGLSGETQYF. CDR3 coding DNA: TGTGCCAGCAGTGGACTGTCGGGTGAGACCCAGTACTTC.

The CDR3 loop reads CASSRTAEQYF. As DNA, the CDR3 is TGTGCCAGCAGCCGGACAGCCGAGCAGTACTTC. V and J are TRBV11-3 and TRBJ2-7, with a tentative D call TRBD1 (6 bases). There are 11 residues in the CDR3. The V and J ends lost 5 bases and 6 bases respectively, with 8 bases between them. Germline V CDR1 and CDR2: SGHNT, YENEEA. Together with reference TRBV11-3 and TRBJ2-7, the CDR3 gives the full variable domain: EAGVVQSPRYKIIEKKQPVAFWCNPISGHNTLYWYLQNLGQGPELLIRYENEEAVDDSQLPKDRFSAERLKGVDSTLKIQPAELGDSAVYLCASSRTAEQYFGPGTRLTVT.

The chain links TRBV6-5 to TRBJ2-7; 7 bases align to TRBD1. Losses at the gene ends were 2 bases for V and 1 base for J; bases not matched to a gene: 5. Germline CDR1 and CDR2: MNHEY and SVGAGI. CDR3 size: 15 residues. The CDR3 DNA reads TGTGCCAGCAGTTACGACAGGGTGGCTTCCTACGAGCAGTACTTC. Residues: CASSYDRVASYEQYF.

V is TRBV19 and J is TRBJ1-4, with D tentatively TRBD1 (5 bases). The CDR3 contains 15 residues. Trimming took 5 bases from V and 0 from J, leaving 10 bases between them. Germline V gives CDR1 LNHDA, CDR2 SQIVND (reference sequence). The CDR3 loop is CASSPGGATNEKLFF. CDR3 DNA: TGTGCCAGTAGTCCCGGAGGGGCAACTAATGAAAAACTGTTTTTT.

DNA for the CDR3: TGTGCCAGCAGACCTAGCGGGACAGATACGCAGTATTTT. Translation: CASRPSGTDTQYF. The chain has TRBV7-2 and TRBJ2-3; 8 bases map to TRBD2. The CDR3 contains 13 residues. With 6 bases clipped from V and 3 bases from J, the junction kept 2 bases outside the gene matches. The germline V gene has CDR1 SGHTA and CDR2 FQGNSA.

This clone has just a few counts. The CDR3 reads CASSEAGGGGIYGYTF. CDR3 nucleotide sequence: TGTGCCAGCAGTGAAGCGGGGGGCGGGGGGATCTATGGCTACACCTTC. The chain employs TRBV2 and TRBJ1-2, with D tentatively TRBD1 (6 bases). Germline CDR1 SNHLY, CDR2 FYNNEI. The CDR3 consists of 16 residues. Trimming removed 0 bases from V and 4 bases from J, with 15 bases in between.

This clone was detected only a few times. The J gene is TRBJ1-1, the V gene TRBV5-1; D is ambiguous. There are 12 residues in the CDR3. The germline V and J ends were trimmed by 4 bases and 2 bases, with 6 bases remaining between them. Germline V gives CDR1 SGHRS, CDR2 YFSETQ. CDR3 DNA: TGCGCCAGCAGCCAGTCTAACACTGAAGCTTTCTTT. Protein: CASSQSNTEAFF.

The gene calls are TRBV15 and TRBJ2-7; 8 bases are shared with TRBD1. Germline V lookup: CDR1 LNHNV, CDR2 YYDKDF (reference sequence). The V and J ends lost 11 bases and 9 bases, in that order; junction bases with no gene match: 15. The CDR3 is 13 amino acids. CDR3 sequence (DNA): TGTGCCGTCAAGGGACAGGCGAGTCCCTTGCAGTACTTC. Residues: CAVKGQASPLQYF.

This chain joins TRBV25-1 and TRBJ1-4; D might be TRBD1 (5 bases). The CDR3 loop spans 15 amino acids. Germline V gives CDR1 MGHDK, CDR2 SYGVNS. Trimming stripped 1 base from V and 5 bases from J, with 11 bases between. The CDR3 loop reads CASSEWGGINEKLFF. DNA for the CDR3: TGTGCCAGCAGTGAATGGGGGGGTATAAATGAAAAACTGTTTTTT.

CDR3 DNA sequence: TGTGCCAGCAGCCCCCGGACAGTCACCGGGGAGCTGTTTTTT. It specifies CASSPRTVTGELFF. V is TRBV11-2 and J is TRBJ2-2; possibly TRBD1 for D (6 bases). The CDR3 is 14 amino acids. The V gene lost 5 bases and the J gene lost 4 bases, with 11 bases spanning the gap. Germline V gene sequence: CDR1 SGHAT, CDR2 FQNNGV.

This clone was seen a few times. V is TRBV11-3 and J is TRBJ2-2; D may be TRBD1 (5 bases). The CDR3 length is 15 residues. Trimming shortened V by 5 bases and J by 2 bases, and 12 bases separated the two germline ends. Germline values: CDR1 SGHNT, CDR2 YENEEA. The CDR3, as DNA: TGTGCCAGCAGCGAAGACAGCCTAAACACCGGGGAGCTGTTTTTT. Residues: CASSEDSLNTGELFF.

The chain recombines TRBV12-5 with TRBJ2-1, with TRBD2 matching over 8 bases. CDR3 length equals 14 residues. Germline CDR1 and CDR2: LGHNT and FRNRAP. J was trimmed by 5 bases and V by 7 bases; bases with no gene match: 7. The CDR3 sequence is CASAPGGDNNEQFF. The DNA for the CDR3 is TGTGCTAGTGCCCCCGGGGGGGACAACAATGAGCAGTTCTTC.

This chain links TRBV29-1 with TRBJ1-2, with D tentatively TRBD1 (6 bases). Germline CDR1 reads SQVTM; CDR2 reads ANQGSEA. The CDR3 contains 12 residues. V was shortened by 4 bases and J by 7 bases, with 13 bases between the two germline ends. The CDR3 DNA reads TGCAGCGTTGTGGTACAGGGTGGTGGCTACACCTTC. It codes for CSVVVQGGGYTF. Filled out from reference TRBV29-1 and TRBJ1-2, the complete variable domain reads SAVISQKPSRDICQRGTSLTIQCQVDSQVTMMFWYRQQPGQSLTLIATANQGSEATYESGFVIDKFPISRPNLTFSTLTVSNMSPEDSSIYLCSVVVQGGGYTFGSGTRLTVV.

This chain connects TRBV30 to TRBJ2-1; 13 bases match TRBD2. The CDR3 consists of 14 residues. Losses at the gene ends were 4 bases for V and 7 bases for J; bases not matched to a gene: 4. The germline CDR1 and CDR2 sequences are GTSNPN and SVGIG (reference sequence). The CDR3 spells CAWTGGLAGNEQFF. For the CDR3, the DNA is TGTGCCTGGACCGGGGGACTAGCGGGGAATGAGCAGTTCTTC. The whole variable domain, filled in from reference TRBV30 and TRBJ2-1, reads SQTIHQWPATLVQPVGSPLSLECTVEGTSNPNLYWYRQAAGRGLQLLFYSVGIGQISSEVPQNLSASRPQDRQFILSSKKLLLSDSGFYLCAWTGGLAGNEQFFGPGTRLTVL.

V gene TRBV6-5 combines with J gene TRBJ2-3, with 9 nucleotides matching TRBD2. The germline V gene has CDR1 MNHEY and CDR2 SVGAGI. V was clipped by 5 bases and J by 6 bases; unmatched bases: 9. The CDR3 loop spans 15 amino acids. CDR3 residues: CASSRLAVHMDTQYF. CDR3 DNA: TGTGCCAGCAGTCGACTAGCGGTGCACATGGATACGCAGTATTTT.

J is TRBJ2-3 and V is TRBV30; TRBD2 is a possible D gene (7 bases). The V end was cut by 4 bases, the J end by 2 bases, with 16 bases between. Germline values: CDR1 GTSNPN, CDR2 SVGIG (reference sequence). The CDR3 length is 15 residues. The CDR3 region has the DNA TGTGCCTGGACACGAGGGGGGGGTCCCACAGATACGCAGTATTTT. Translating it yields CAWTRGGGPTDTQYF.

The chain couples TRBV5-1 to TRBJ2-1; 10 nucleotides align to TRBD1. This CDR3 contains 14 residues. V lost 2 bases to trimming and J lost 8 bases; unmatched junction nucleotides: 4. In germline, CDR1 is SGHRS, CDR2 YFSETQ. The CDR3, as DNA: TGCGCCAGCAGCTTTCGACAGGGGGCCTATGAGCAGTTCTTC. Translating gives CASSFRQGAYEQFF.

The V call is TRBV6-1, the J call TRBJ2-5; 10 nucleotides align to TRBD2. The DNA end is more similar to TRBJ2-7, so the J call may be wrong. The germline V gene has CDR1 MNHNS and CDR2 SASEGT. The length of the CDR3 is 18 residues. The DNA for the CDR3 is TGTGCCAGCAGTGAAGACCTAAGACTAGCGGGTAGCTCCTACGAGCAGTACTTC. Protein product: CASSEDLRLAGSSYEQYF.

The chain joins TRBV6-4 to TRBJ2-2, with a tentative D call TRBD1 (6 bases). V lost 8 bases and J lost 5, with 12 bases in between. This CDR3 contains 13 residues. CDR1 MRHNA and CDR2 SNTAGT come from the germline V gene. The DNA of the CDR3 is TGTGCCAGCTCAAACAGGGTGACCGGGGAGCTGTTTTTT. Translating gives CASSNRVTGELFF.

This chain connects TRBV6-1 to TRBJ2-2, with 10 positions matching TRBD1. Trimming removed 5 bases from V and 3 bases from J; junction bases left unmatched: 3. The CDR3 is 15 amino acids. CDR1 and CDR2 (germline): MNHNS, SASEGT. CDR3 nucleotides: TGTGCCAGCAGTTGGGACAGGGGCCACACCGGGGAGCTGTTTTTT. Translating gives CASSWDRGHTGELFF.

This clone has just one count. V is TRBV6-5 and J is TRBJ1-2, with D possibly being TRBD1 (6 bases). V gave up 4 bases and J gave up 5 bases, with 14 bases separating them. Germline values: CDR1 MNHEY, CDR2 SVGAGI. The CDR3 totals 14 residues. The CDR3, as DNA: TGTGCCAGCAGTTCCTGGACAGCAAGATATGGCTACACCTTC. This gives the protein CASSSWTARYGYTF.

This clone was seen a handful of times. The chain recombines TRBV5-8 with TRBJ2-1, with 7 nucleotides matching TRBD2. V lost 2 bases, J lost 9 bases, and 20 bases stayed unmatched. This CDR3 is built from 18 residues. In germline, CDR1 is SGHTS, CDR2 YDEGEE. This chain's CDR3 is CASSLTKIAGSGKGEQFF. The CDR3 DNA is TGTGCCAGCAGCTTAACCAAAATAGCGGGCTCGGGGAAGGGTGAGCAGTTCTTC.

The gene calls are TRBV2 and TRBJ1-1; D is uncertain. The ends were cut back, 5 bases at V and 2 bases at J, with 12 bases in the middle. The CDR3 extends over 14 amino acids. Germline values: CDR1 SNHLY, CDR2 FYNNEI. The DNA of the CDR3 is TGTGCCAGCAGTCTACCCGGGGAAAACACTGAAGCTTTCTTT. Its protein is CASSLPGENTEAFF.